The present T cell receptor (beta chain) was sequenced within a study of shared clonotypes between healthy human individuals. Study details: Each donor contributed plates that comprised three CD4 naive, three CD4 memory, two CD8 naive and one CD8 memory.

Clones were read by immunoSEQ multiplex PCR, and TCRdb kept only the in-frame ones, dropping some. The sample shows over a million clones, approximately 78% of them seen only once. With respect to this clone: Its cognate antigen is unknown.

Study donors comprised healthy, HIV-negative adults devoid of recent acute infection or vaccination. Study results and limitations: Naive subsets generally exceeded memory subsets in estimated richness.

CDR3 length: 14 amino acids. Losses at the gene ends were 1 base for V and 5 bases for J; bases not matched to a gene: 3. Germline V gene data show CDR1 as LNHNV and CDR2 as YYDKDF (reference sequence). The sequenced material came from memory CD4+ T cells from PBMCs. As to subset: CD45RA-negative fraction. The rearrangement joins TRBV15 to TRBJ2-7; 9 positions agree with TRBD2. The sequence came from a man aged 18 to 29 in good health. Some clones in this sample may be carry-over from other donors' samples. CDR3 residues: CATSRGGRAHEQYF. DNA of the CDR3: TGTGCCACCAGCAGAGGCGGGAGGGCCCACGAGCAGTACTTC.